These 32 T cell receptor beta chains were sequenced from one sample in a study of T-cell reconstitution after alpha-beta-depleted transplantation in children. Preparing the TCRbeta library involved the use of unique molecular identifiers. TCRdb analysed the PCR reads with MiXCR anew, one entry per CDR3 protein. Among about 340,000 distinct CDR3 sequences, roughly 16% were seen once, and the ten largest hold about 41%. Specimen: PBMCs, mostly from graft donor cells, collected 360 days after TCRalphabeta/CD19-depleted stem cell transplant. These receptors all stem from a male patient under 10 years old who had a stem cell transplant for acute lymphoblastic leukemia, so the T cells may come from the graft donor.

This clonotype was detected a few times. The genes are TRBV9 and TRBJ2-2, with no clear D. This CDR3 has 14 residues. V was clipped by 0 bases and J by 6 bases, with 9 bases between them. In germline, CDR1 is SGDLS, CDR2 YYNGEE. This CDR3 reads CASSVGAWAGELFF. The CDR3 DNA reads as TGTGCCAGCAGCGTAGGAGCATGGGCCGGGGAGCTGTTTTTT.

This clonotype was picked up a small number of times. The rearrangement uses TRBV19 and TRBJ2-2; maybe TRBD1 (6 bases). Germline V gene lookup returns CDR1 LNHDA and CDR2 SQIVND (reference sequence). The CDR3 length is 15 residues. Deletions cut 5 bases from V and 2 bases from J, with 12 bases between. CDR3 residues: CASSPWDTNTGELFF. DNA of the CDR3: TGTGCCAGTAGTCCTTGGGACACCAACACCGGGGAGCTGTTTTTT.

The chain recombines TRBV20-1 with TRBJ1-3, with D hard to call. Germline V gives CDR1 DFQATT, CDR2 SNEGSKA (reference sequence). V gave up 6 bases and J gave up 0 bases, with 12 bases separating them. This CDR3 is built from 14 residues. CDR3 coding DNA: TGCAGTGCGTACGGCAGGACCTCTGGAAACACCATATATTTT. Translation: CSAYGRTSGNTIYF.

The sample holds many counts of this clonotype. V usage is TRBV28 and J usage is TRBJ2-7; D is possibly TRBD2 (5 bases). Trimming took off 6 bases at V and 5 bases at J, with 14 bases between the two ends. The CDR3 is 13 residues long. Germline V gene lookup returns CDR1 MDHEN and CDR2 SYDVKM. The CDR3 DNA is TGTGCCAGCAGGACGGGGAGTTGGGACGAGCAGTACTTC. Amino acids: CASRTGSWDEQYF.

The chain couples TRBV4-3 to TRBJ2-3; maybe TRBD2 (5 bases). Between the trimmed V and J ends, which lost 2 bases and 3 bases, there was a span of 9 bases. This CDR3 has 14 residues. From germline, CDR1 is LGHNA and CDR2 YSLEER. The CDR3 coding sequence is TGCGCCAGCAGCCAACTCACTAGAACAGATACGCAGTATTTT. The encoded protein is CASSQLTRTDTQYF.

This clonotype occurred a few times. The chain combines TRBV6-2 or TRBV6-3 with TRBJ1-1; D is unresolved. Germline loops: CDR1 MNHEY, CDR2 SVGEGT. The CDR3 covers 13 residues. V was pared by 2 bases and J by 2 bases, with 6 bases between. The CDR3 bases are TGTGCCAGCAGTTACAGGAGTAACACTGAAGCTTTCTTT. Translated, it gives CASSYRSNTEAFF.

This sequence joins TRBV9 and TRBJ2-1, with D unresolved. CDR3 length equals 17 residues. V lost 0 bases and J 0 bases, leaving 13 bases between the germline ends. Looked up from germline, CDR1 is SGDLS and CDR2 is YYNGEE. CDR3 protein: CASSVGIGRSSYNEQFF. The DNA of the CDR3 is TGTGCCAGCAGCGTAGGAATTGGGCGGAGCTCCTACAATGAGCAGTTCTTC. Drawing the rest from reference TRBV9 and TRBJ2-1, the complete variable domain is DSGVTQTPKHLITATGQRVTLRCSPRSGDLSVYWYQQSLDQGLQFLIQYYNGEERAKGNILERFSAQQFPDLHSELNLSSLELGDSALYFCASSVGIGRSSYNEQFFGPGTRLTVL.

This clonotype was detected many times. The chain combines TRBV12-3 or TRBV12-4 with TRBJ1-1; tentative D call: TRBD1 (6 bases). Between the trimmed V and J ends, which lost 7 bases and 1 base, there was a span of 13 bases. The CDR3 covers 14 residues. CDR3 nucleotide sequence: TGTGCCAGCAACCCGGGACACGCGAACACTGAAGCTTTCTTT. Its protein product is CASNPGHANTEAFF.

V is TRBV12-3 or TRBV12-4 and J is TRBJ1-6; D gene unclear. CDR3 length equals 15 residues. Trimming pared 5 bases from V and 6 bases from J, leaving 14 bases between. CDR3 protein: CASSPDGPANSPLHF. The CDR3, as DNA: TGTGCCAGCAGTCCTGACGGCCCGGCTAATTCACCCCTCCACTTT.

The V call is TRBV19, the J call TRBJ2-2; 7 bases match TRBD1. This CDR3 is built from 17 residues. Losses at the gene ends were 9 bases for V and 0 bases for J; bases not matched to a gene: 13. Germline CDR1 LNHDA, CDR2 SQIVND (reference sequence). The CDR3 region is CASSPGPGTANTGELFF. CDR3 coding DNA: TGTGCCAGCAGCCCCGGCCCGGGGACAGCGAACACCGGGGAGCTGTTTTTT.

V and J are TRBV12-3 or TRBV12-4 and TRBJ2-5; D perhaps matches TRBD2 (7 bases). Trimming stripped 6 bases from V and 5 bases from J, with 19 bases between. The CDR3 is made up of 15 amino acids. CDR3 in amino acids: CASRAMGAGEETQYF. The CDR3 DNA is TGTGCCAGCAGGGCGATGGGGGCGGGAGAGGAGACCCAGTACTTC.

The J gene is TRBJ1-5, the V gene TRBV11-2, with D possibly matching TRBD1 (5 bases). The CDR3 totals 15 residues. Germline lookup yields CDR1 SGHAT and CDR2 FQNNGV. V lost 4 bases to trimming and J lost 3 bases, with 13 bases between them. This CDR3 is CASSSGHVNNQPQHF. For the CDR3, the DNA is TGTGCCAGCAGCTCCGGACACGTTAACAATCAGCCCCAGCATTTT. Full variable domain (remainder filled in from reference TRBV11-2 and TRBJ1-5): EAGVAQSPRYKIIEKRQSVAFWCNPISGHATLYWYQQILGQGPKLLIQFQNNGVVDDSQLPKDRFSAERLKGVDSTLKIQPAKLEDSAVYLCASSSGHVNNQPQHFGDGTRLSIL.

The sample holds many counts of this clonotype. The chain has TRBV29-1 and TRBJ2-1, with 10 bases lining up with TRBD1. CDR1 and CDR2 from the germline V gene are SQVTM and ANQGSEA. With 4 bases clipped from V and 6 bases from J, the junction kept 15 bases outside the gene matches. This CDR3 comprises 17 residues. The CDR3 region is CSVGMAVGTGAPNEQFF. In DNA, the CDR3 is TGCAGCGTTGGGATGGCGGTAGGGACAGGGGCCCCCAATGAGCAGTTCTTC.

The rearrangement links TRBV12-3 or TRBV12-4 to TRBJ2-3, with D perhaps TRBD2 (5 bases). This CDR3 has 11 residues. Trimming cost V 8 bases and J 4 bases, with 7 bases left between them. CDR3 amino acids: CASAGADTQYF. CDR3 sequence (DNA): TGTGCCAGCGCCGGGGCAGATACGCAGTATTTT.

The rearrangement joins TRBV7-2 to TRBJ2-7; 11 bases fit TRBD2. Unmatched junction bases numbered 15, after V lost 0 bases and J lost 2 bases. Looked up from germline, CDR1 is SGHTA and CDR2 is FQGNSA. The length of the CDR3 is 20 residues. Here the CDR3 DNA reads TGTGCCAGCAGCTTAGCGTCGCTAGCGGGAGGCCCCTTGGGAACCTACGAGCAGTACTTC. Protein: CASSLASLAGGPLGTYEQYF.

This clonotype occurred a few times. This sequence joins TRBV6-5 and TRBJ2-7; D is unclear. CDR3 length equals 15 residues. The germline gives CDR1 MNHEY, CDR2 SVGAGI. V was clipped by 2 bases and J by 0 bases, with 11 bases between them. The chain's CDR3 is CASSYGLSSSYEQYF. CDR3 nucleotide sequence: TGTGCCAGCAGTTACGGCCTATCGAGCTCCTACGAGCAGTACTTC.

At least ten counts were recorded for this clonotype. The rearrangement links TRBV4-2 to TRBJ2-5; TRBD1 matches at 7 bases. Germline loops: CDR1 LGHNA, CDR2 YNFKEQ. The CDR3 spans 14 residues. V dropped 0 bases and J dropped 2; count of bases not matched to a gene: 0. CDR3 nucleotides: TGTGCCAGCAGCCAAGAACAGGGGCAAGAGACCCAGTACTTC. It translates to CASSQEQGQETQYF.

The rearrangement uses TRBV20-1 and TRBJ2-7, with D perhaps matching TRBD1 or TRBD2 (5 bases each). Trimming stripped 3 bases from V and 2 bases from J, with 17 bases between. Germline V gene lookup returns CDR1 DFQATT and CDR2 SNEGSKA (reference sequence). The CDR3 totals 15 residues. CDR3 residues: CSASRWGTVPYEQYF. The CDR3 DNA follows: TGCAGTGCTAGCAGATGGGGGACCGTCCCCTACGAGCAGTACTTC.

This clonotype was seen a handful of times. The V call is TRBV20-1, the J call TRBJ1-6, with D unclear. This CDR3 is 15 amino acids long. Trimming took off 6 bases at V and 8 bases at J, with 20 bases between the two ends. Per the germline V gene, CDR1 is DFQATT and CDR2 is SNEGSKA (reference sequence). Here the CDR3 DNA reads TGCAGTGCCCCCCGGGCAGACCTATATGATTCACCCCTCCACTTT. Protein sequence: CSAPRADLYDSPLHF.

This clonotype turned up a few times. The chain links TRBV27 to TRBJ2-6, with no clear D. Germline CDR1 reads MNHEY; CDR2 reads SMNVEV (reference sequence). The germline V and J ends were trimmed by 5 bases and 0 bases, with 17 bases remaining between them. This CDR3 comprises 18 residues. The CDR3 sequence is CASSTPGLAHSGANVLTF. CDR3 nucleotides: TGTGCCAGCAGTACCCCGGGTCTCGCCCACTCTGGGGCCAACGTCCTGACTTTC.

CDR3 DNA sequence: TGTGCCAGCAACTGTGAAGATAGGGACAGATGGTTAACTGGACTGAACAATGAGCAGTTCTTC. Translation gives CASNCEDRDRWLTGLNNEQFF. The chain uses TRBV3-1 and TRBJ2-1, with 7 bases fitting TRBD1. The V segment lost 7 bases and the J segment 5 bases; nucleotides outside the gene matches: 29. Germline assignment: CDR1 LGHDT and CDR2 YNNKEL (reference sequence). The CDR3 extends over 21 amino acids.

The J gene is TRBJ2-1, the V gene TRBV28; D is perhaps TRBD1 (6 bases). CDR3 length: 15 residues. Per the germline V gene, CDR1 is MDHEN and CDR2 is SYDVKM. V lost 2 bases and J lost 8, with 16 bases in between. CDR3 protein: CASSLLSADRHEQFF. CDR3 nucleotides: TGTGCCAGCAGTTTACTTTCGGCCGACAGGCATGAGCAGTTCTTC.

There are many counts of this clonotype. The chain uses TRBV4-3 and TRBJ2-2; 7 bases align to TRBD2. CDR3 length: 15 residues. The V gene end was trimmed by 0 bases and the J gene end by 5 bases; junction bases not matched to a gene: 3. Germline V gene data show CDR1 as LGHNA and CDR2 as YSLEER. The CDR3 bases are TGCGCCAGCAGCCAAGATCTACTAGCGACCGGGGAGCTGTTTTTT. Translation: CASSQDLLATGELFF.

The chain couples TRBV12-3 or TRBV12-4 to TRBJ1-6; 7 bases are shared with TRBD1. The ends lost 5 bases at V and 9 bases at J; junction bases unmatched: 19. The CDR3 loop spans 18 amino acids. The CDR3, as DNA: TGTGCCAGCAGTCCCAGCCGGGACAGATTACCGGACGGTTCACCCCTCCACTTT. Its translation: CASSPSRDRLPDGSPLHF.

This sequence joins TRBV28 and TRBJ2-6; 13 bases agree with TRBD2. The CDR3 totals 17 residues. Germline trimming cut 10 bases from V and 0 bases from J; bases unmatched to any gene: 6. The V gene's germline CDR1 is MDHEN and CDR2 SYDVKM. The CDR3 DNA is TGTGCCACCGGGACTAGCGGGATACCCTCTGGGGCCAACGTCCTGACTTTC. Encoded protein: CATGTSGIPSGANVLTF.

This clonotype has only a few counts. The rearrangement links TRBV6-5 to TRBJ2-7, with D possibly called TRBD1 or TRBD2 (5 bases each). Trimming removed 0 bases at V and 0 bases at J, with 12 bases between. The germline V gene has CDR1 MNHEY and CDR2 SVGAGI. This CDR3 comprises 16 residues. This CDR3 reads CASSYSLYGGSYEQYF. Here the CDR3 DNA reads TGTGCCAGCAGTTACTCCTTGTATGGGGGCTCCTACGAGCAGTACTTC.

This clonotype was detected many times. The chain employs TRBV28 and TRBJ1-3; D not resolved. Germline CDR1 reads MDHEN; CDR2 reads SYDVKM. V lost 3 bases, J lost 3 bases, and 15 bases lay in between. This CDR3 contains 16 residues. The CDR3 sequence: CASSLRPGNGGNTIYF. CDR3 bases: TGTGCCAGCAGTTTGCGCCCTGGGAACGGTGGAAACACCATATATTTT.

This clonotype was picked up a small number of times. The chain is built from TRBV4-1 and TRBJ2-5; the D gene is possibly TRBD2 (5 bases). V was cut by 0 bases and J by 9 bases, with 14 bases left in between. This CDR3 has 14 residues. Per the germline V gene, CDR1 is MGHRA and CDR2 is YSYEKL. The CDR3 sequence: CASSQDLSGTAQYF. Written as DNA, the CDR3 is TGCGCCAGCAGCCAAGATCTCTCGGGAACGGCCCAGTACTTC.

The chain carries TRBV12-3 or TRBV12-4 and TRBJ1-5; weak D call: TRBD1 (5 bases). CDR3 size: 14 residues. Deletions cut 6 bases from V and 6 bases from J, with 15 bases between. The CDR3 sequence is CASSIRGRGQPQHF. The CDR3 nucleotides are TGTGCCAGCAGCATAAGGGGCCGGGGTCAGCCCCAGCATTTT.

This clonotype was counted a single time. This chain uses TRBV30 with TRBJ2-5; D remains unclear. The CDR3 sequence is 14 residues long. CDR1 GTSNPN and CDR2 SVGIG come from the germline V gene (reference sequence). Trimming stripped 5 bases from V and 4 bases from J, with 17 bases between. CDR3 sequence (DNA): TGTGCCTGGGACCGCATCGCAGGCGGAGAGACCCAGTACTTC. Its protein product is CAWDRIAGGETQYF.

This clonotype showed up many times. J is TRBJ1-4 and V is TRBV12-3 or TRBV12-4; D gene uncertain. V lost 3 bases, J lost 10 bases, and 9 bases lay in between. CDR3 length equals 12 residues. CDR3 sequence (DNA): TGTGCCAGCAGTTTTGAAGAAGGAAAACTGTTTTTT. Translating gives CASSFEEGKLFF.

CDR3 region: CASSRLGRRTDTQYF. The CDR3 coding sequence is TGTGCCAGCAGTCGCCTCGGGCGACGCACAGATACGCAGTATTTT. The V gene is TRBV28, the J gene TRBJ2-3; D gene ambiguous. Germline values: CDR1 MDHEN, CDR2 SYDVKM. This CDR3 is 15 amino acids long. Trimming took 5 bases from V and 1 from J, leaving 13 bases between them. The full variable domain, its missing parts supplied by reference TRBV28 and TRBJ2-3, is DVKVTQSSRYLVKRTGEKVFLECVQDMDHENMFWYRQDPGLGLRLIYFSYDVKMKEKGDIPEGYSVSREKKERFSLILESASTNQTSMYLCASSRLGRRTDTQYFGPGTRLTVL.